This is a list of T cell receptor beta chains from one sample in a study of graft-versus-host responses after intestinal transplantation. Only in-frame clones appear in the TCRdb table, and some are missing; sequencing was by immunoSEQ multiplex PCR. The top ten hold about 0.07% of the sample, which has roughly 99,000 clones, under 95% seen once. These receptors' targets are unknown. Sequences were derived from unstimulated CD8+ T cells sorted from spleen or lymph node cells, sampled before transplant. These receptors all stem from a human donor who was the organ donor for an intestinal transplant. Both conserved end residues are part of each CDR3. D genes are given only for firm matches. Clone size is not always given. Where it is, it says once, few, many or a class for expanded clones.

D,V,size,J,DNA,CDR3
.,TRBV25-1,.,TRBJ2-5,TGTGCCAGCAGTGAACCAGACTTTGGGGAGACCCAGTACTTC,CASSEPDFGETQYF
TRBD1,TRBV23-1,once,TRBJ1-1,TGCGCCAGCAGTCACCCCGGACAGGGGGTACCCATGAACACTGAAGCTTTCTTT,CASSHPGQGVPMNTEAFF
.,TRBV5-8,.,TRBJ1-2,TGTGCCAGCAGCTTGGCCGCGGGGGCGCCGGGTGATGGCTACACCTTC,CASSLAAGAPGDGYTF
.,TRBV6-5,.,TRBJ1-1,TGTGCCAGCACCAAACGGGAGGGGGTGAACACTGAAGCTTTCTTT,CASTKREGVNTEAFF
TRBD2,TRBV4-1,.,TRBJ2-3,TGCGCCAGCAGCCAAGGCCCTAGCGGGGGCACAGATACGCAGTATTTT,CASSQGPSGGTDTQYF
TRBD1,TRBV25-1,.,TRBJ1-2,TGTGCCAGCAGTGGAGCCGGGACAGGGGGATCTTCGAGAGGCTACACCTTC,CASSGAGTGGSSRGYTF
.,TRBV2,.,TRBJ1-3,TGTGCCAGCAGCGTCGCGCCGACTGTGGAGGGCTCTGGAAACACCATATATTTT,CASSVAPTVEGSGNTIYF
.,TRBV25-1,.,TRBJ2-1,TGTGCCAGCAGTGAATATTTTGTAGGACAGTCGAACAATGAGCAGTTCTTC,CASSEYFVGQSNNEQFF
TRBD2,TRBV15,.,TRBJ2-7,TGTGCCACCAGCAGAGATTGGGTGACTAGCGGGGGAAAAGCCTACGAGCAGTACTTC,CATSRDWVTSGGKAYEQYF
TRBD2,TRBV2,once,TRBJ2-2,TGTGCCAGCAGCATATTGGGACTAGCGGTGGCCGGGGAGCTGTTTTTT,CASSILGLAVAGELFF
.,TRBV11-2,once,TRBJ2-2,TGTGCCAGCAGCTCGGGACTCCCTAGGGAGCTGTTTTTT,CASSSGLPRELFF
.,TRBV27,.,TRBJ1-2,TGTGCCAGCAGTTTGACACCCAAAGCTAACTATGGCTACACCTTC,CASSLTPKANYGYTF
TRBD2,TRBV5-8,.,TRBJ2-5,TGTGCCAGCAGCTTGCTCTTATTGCGGGAGGACCAAGAGACCCAGTACTTC,CASSLLLLREDQETQYF
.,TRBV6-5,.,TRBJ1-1,TGTGCCAGCAGTTACTCGGGGCCCACAGCCATCGAAGCTTTCTTT,CASSYSGPTAIEAFF
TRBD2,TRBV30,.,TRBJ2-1,TGTGCCTGGAGTATGGCGGGGGGCATCTATGAGCAGTTCTTC,CAWSMAGGIYEQFF
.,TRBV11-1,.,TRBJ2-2,TGTGCCAGCAGCTCCCCGTTGCGGGCGTACACGAACACCGGGGAGCTGTTTTTT,CASSSPLRAYTNTGELFF
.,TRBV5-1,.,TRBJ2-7,TGCGCCAGCAGCCACGACACTCTACTCTCCTACGAGCAGTACTTC,CASSHDTLLSYEQYF
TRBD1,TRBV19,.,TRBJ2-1,TGTGCCAGTAAGGTGTCGGGACAGGACTCCTACAATGAGCAGTTCTTC,CASKVSGQDSYNEQFF
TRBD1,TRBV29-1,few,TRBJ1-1,TGCAGCGTGCTGACAGGGGAAGAAGCTTTCTTT,CSVLTGEEAFF
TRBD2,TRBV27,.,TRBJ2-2,TGTGCCAGCAGTTTAGTCGCTAGCGGGAGCCCGGACACCGGGGAGCTGTTTTTT,CASSLVASGSPDTGELFF
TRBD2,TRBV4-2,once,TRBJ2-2,TGTGCCAGCAGCCAAGACGAAGGACTAGGGGCCGGGGAGCTGTTTTTT,CASSQDEGLGAGELFF
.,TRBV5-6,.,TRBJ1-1,TGTGCCAGCAGCTTGGGTAGGGGATATAGGAACACTGAAGCTTTCTTT,CASSLGRGYRNTEAFF
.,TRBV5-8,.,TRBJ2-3,TGTGCCAGCAGCTTGGTGGGTGGAGGAAGCACAGATACGCAGTATTTT,CASSLVGGGSTDTQYF
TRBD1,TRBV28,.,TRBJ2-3,TGTGCCAGCAGCCCGACAGGGGTTTCGGGGACAGATACGCAGTATTTT,CASSPTGVSGTDTQYF
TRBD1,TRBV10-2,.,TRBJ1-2,TGCGCCACCTGGTGGGACAGGCTAAACCATGGCTACACCTTC,CATWWDRLNHGYTF
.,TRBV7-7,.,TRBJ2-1,TGTGCTAGCAGCTTAGGGGACTCGGAGCTCTACAATGAGCAGTTCTTC,CASSLGDSELYNEQFF
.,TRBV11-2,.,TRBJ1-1,TGTGCCAGCAGCAAGAGCGGGAGGGGTAACACTGAAGCTTTCTTT,CASSKSGRGNTEAFF
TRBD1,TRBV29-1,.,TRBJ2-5,TGCAGCGTGGGACAGGAAGAGACCCAGTACTTC,CSVGQEETQYF
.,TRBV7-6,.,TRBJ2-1,TGTGCCAGCAGCCAGGGTTTTGGGGTTGGCGATGAGCAGTTCTTC,CASSQGFGVGDEQFF
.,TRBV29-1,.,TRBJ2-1,TGCAGCGTCACTAACCACAATGAGCAGTTCTTC,CSVTNHNEQFF
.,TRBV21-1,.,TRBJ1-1,TGTGCCAGCAGCTATGGACAGGGATGTAACACTGAAGCTTTCTTT,CASSYGQGCNTEAFF